The 24 T cell receptor beta chains presented below share a single source sample, sequenced in a study of cytomegalovirus exposure and HLA in healthy donors. The PCR was carried out with 60 Vbeta primers and 13 Jbeta primers. Clones were sequenced by immunoSEQ multiplex PCR, and TCRdb holds only the in-frame ones, with some missing. Here the sample spans roughly 87,000 clones, 79% being singletons. Sequenced input: PBMCs. These receptors were obtained from a middle-aged woman in good health and CMV-seropositive.

The chain is built from TRBV12-5 and TRBJ1-3; unclear D gene. The germline V gene encodes CDR1 LGHNT and CDR2 FRNRAP. The CDR3 runs to 19 residues. The V and J ends lost 0 bases and 1 base respectively, with 19 bases between them. The CDR3 here is CASGLVRYEGRLSGNTIYF. The CDR3 DNA sequence: TGTGCTAGTGGTTTGGTAAGGTATGAGGGAAGACTATCTGGAAACACCATATATTTT.

The rearrangement joins TRBV9 to TRBJ1-1; D unresolved. Trimming removed 0 bases from V and 0 bases from J, with 6 bases in between. The CDR3 has 14 amino acids. Germline CDR1 SGDLS, CDR2 YYNGEE. As DNA, the CDR3 is TGTGCCAGCAGCGTAGATCTCTTGAACACTGAAGCTTTCTTT. This encodes CASSVDLLNTEAFF.

This clone was counted a few times. V and J are TRBV7-6 and TRBJ2-7; 12 bases fit TRBD2. With V trimmed by 5 bases and J by 4 bases, 3 bases remained unmatched. The CDR3 is 14 amino acids. CDR1 SGHVS and CDR2 FNYEAQ come from the germline V gene. The CDR3 bases are TGTGCCAGCAGCCAACTAGCGGGAGGATACGAGCAGTACTTC. Its translation: CASSQLAGGYEQYF.

This chain links TRBV10-1 with TRBJ2-2; no firm D call. Trimming pared 5 bases from V and 6 bases from J, leaving 7 bases between. This CDR3 has 12 residues. Germline CDR1 WNHNN, CDR2 SYGVQD (reference sequence). As DNA, the CDR3 is TGCGCCAGCAGTTTGGGCCCCGGGGAGCTGTTTTTT. This translates into CASSLGPGELFF.

This clone appeared a single time. The chain uses TRBV7-9 and TRBJ1-1; 8 nucleotides match TRBD1. There are 16 residues in the CDR3. The V gene's germline CDR1 is SEHNR and CDR2 FQNEAQ (reference sequence). V shed 2 bases, J shed 3 bases, and the junction held 8 bases outside the gene matches. The CDR3 bases are TGTGCCAGCAGCTTATATTCCCCAGGGGGCTACACTGAAGCTTTCTTT. The encoded protein is CASSLYSPGGYTEAFF.

The chain employs TRBV5-1 and TRBJ2-5; maybe TRBD1 (5 bases). V was pared by 0 bases and J by 5 bases, with 11 bases between. This CDR3 has 14 residues. Germline assignment: CDR1 SGHRS and CDR2 YFSETQ. The CDR3, as DNA: TGCGCCAGCAGCTTGGAGGGGTTCGGTGAGACCCAGTACTTC. It yields the protein CASSLEGFGETQYF.

The chain combines TRBV7-9 with TRBJ1-3; no definite D call. The CDR3 spans 12 residues. The germline V and J ends were trimmed by 4 bases and 4 bases, with 5 bases remaining between them. Germline CDR1 and CDR2: SEHNR and FQNEAQ (reference sequence). CDR3 loop: CASSSFGNTIYF. CDR3 DNA sequence: TGTGCCAGCAGCTCGTTCGGAAACACCATATATTTT.

V gene TRBV7-9 combines with J gene TRBJ1-4; possible D gene TRBD1, 6 bases. Deletions cut 5 bases from V and 13 bases from J, with 11 bases between. CDR1 and CDR2 (germline): SEHNR, FQNEAQ (reference sequence). This CDR3 is built from 11 residues. This CDR3 reads CASSQGGILFF. The CDR3, as DNA: TGTGCCAGCAGCCAAGGGGGAATACTGTTTTTT.

This sequence joins TRBV30 and TRBJ1-1; TRBD1 is a possible D gene (6 bases). V dropped 4 bases and J dropped 6 bases, with 15 bases sitting between them. CDR1 and CDR2 (germline): GTSNPN, SVGIG (reference sequence). This CDR3 has 13 amino acids. The CDR3 DNA reads as TGTGCCTGGACCCAGGGGCTTTTCGCTGAAGCTTTCTTT. Encoded protein: CAWTQGLFAEAFF. The variable domain in full, with the rest retrieved from reference TRBV30 and TRBJ1-1, is SQTIHQWPATLVQPVGSPLSLECTVEGTSNPNLYWYRQAAGRGLQLLFYSVGIGQISSEVPQNLSASRPQDRQFILSSKKLLLSDSGFYLCAWTQGLFAEAFFGQGTRLTVV.

The genes are TRBV5-6 and TRBJ2-3; D might be TRBD2 (6 bases). The CDR3 is 13 amino acids. The V end lost 3 bases, the J end lost 10 bases, and 15 bases lay between the germline ends. The V gene's germline CDR1 is SGHDT and CDR2 YYEEEE. CDR3 DNA sequence: TGTGCCAGCAGCTCGGAGGTGTTAGCGGCGCAGTATTTT. Translation: CASSSEVLAAQYF.

The genes are TRBV7-8 and TRBJ1-5, with a tentative D call TRBD1 (5 bases). Germline V gene lookup returns CDR1 SGHVS and CDR2 FQNEAQ. The length of the CDR3 is 14 residues. Trimming removed 4 bases at V and 2 bases at J, with 9 bases between. The CDR3 is CASSYGGGNQPQHF. The DNA for the CDR3 is TGTGCCAGCAGCTATGGAGGGGGCAATCAGCCCCAGCATTTT.

The chain recombines TRBV30 with TRBJ1-2, with 7 bases aligning to TRBD1. Germline CDR1 and CDR2: GTSNPN and SVGIG (reference sequence). Trimming removed 3 bases from V and 6 bases from J; junction bases left unmatched: 34. The CDR3 spans 22 residues. The DNA for the CDR3 is TGTGCCTGGAGGGGGGGAGGTTTTATCGTCCGGACAGGCCTACCTCGGACCCATGGCTACACCTTC. Encoded protein: CAWRGGGFIVRTGLPRTHGYTF.

The table lists this clone with a few counts. This rearrangement joins TRBV6-1 to TRBJ1-4; D might be TRBD1 (5 bases). The CDR3 totals 14 residues. V lost 6 bases and J 0 bases, leaving 8 bases between the germline ends. Germline V gene data show CDR1 as MNHNS and CDR2 as SASEGT. CDR3 nucleotides: TGTGCCAGCAGGGGGGGGACAACTAATGAAAAACTGTTTTTT. Translating it yields CASRGGTTNEKLFF.

The rearrangement joins TRBV14 to TRBJ2-5, with 12 bases aligning to TRBD2. The CDR3 runs 15 residues. Trimming cost V 0 bases and J 4 bases; bases outside gene matches: 0. Looked up from germline, CDR1 is SGHDN and CDR2 is FVKESK. DNA of the CDR3: TGTGCCAGCAGCCAAGAGGGACTAGCGGGAGAGACCCAGTACTTC. This sequence encodes CASSQEGLAGETQYF.

V is TRBV2 and J is TRBJ1-2; D not resolved. Trimming cost V 6 bases and J 4 bases, with 12 bases left between them. Germline-derived CDR1 and CDR2 are SNHLY and FYNNEI. The CDR3 contains 13 residues. The CDR3: CASRIQSFYGYTF. The DNA for the CDR3 is TGTGCCAGCAGGATACAGAGTTTCTATGGCTACACCTTC.

This chain links TRBV19 with TRBJ1-3; D unclear. Trimming removed 3 bases from V and 0 bases from J, with 12 bases in between. Germline CDR1 reads LNHDA; CDR2 reads SQIVND (reference sequence). CDR3 length: 16 amino acids. The CDR3 loop is CASSIESLSSGNTIYF. As DNA, the CDR3 is TGTGCCAGTAGTATCGAGTCCTTATCCTCTGGAAACACCATATATTTT.

The chain recombines TRBV5-4 with TRBJ2-1; 12 bases are shared with TRBD2. V dropped 6 bases and J dropped 15; count of bases not matched to a gene: 16. Germline V gene lookup returns CDR1 SGHNT and CDR2 YYREEE (reference sequence). The CDR3 is made up of 15 amino acids. The CDR3 region has the DNA TGTGCCAGCACCCCCAGCCCGCTAGCGGGGGGGGAACGGTTCTTC. The encoded protein is CASTPSPLAGGERFF.

V is TRBV9 and J is TRBJ2-3; D gene unclear. Per the germline V gene, CDR1 is SGDLS and CDR2 is YYNGEE. V gave up 0 bases and J gave up 5 bases, with 4 bases separating them. The CDR3 has 12 amino acids. This chain's CDR3 is CASSVALDTQYF. CDR3 sequence (DNA): TGTGCCAGCAGCGTAGCTTTAGATACGCAGTATTTT.

This clone was detected only once. J is TRBJ2-5 and V is TRBV28, with D unclear. Trimming took 7 bases from V and 5 from J, leaving 14 bases between them. The germline CDR1 and CDR2 sequences are MDHEN and SYDVKM. This CDR3 has 13 residues. This CDR3 is CASTPQPRETQYF. The CDR3, as DNA: TGTGCCAGCACCCCCCAACCCAGGGAGACCCAGTACTTC.

V gene TRBV19 combines with J gene TRBJ2-1; TRBD2 matches at 16 bases. CDR3 size: 16 residues. The germline CDR1 and CDR2 sequences are LNHDA and SQIVND (reference sequence). V dropped 5 bases and J dropped 9; count of bases not matched to a gene: 7. The CDR3 here is CASSALGLAGGSEQFF. The CDR3 coding sequence is TGTGCCAGTAGTGCCTTGGGACTAGCGGGAGGGAGTGAGCAGTTCTTC.

This clone showed up just once. V gene TRBV6-5 combines with J gene TRBJ2-6, with unresolved D. Germline values: CDR1 MNHEY, CDR2 SVGAGI. The V end lost 2 bases, the J end lost 0 bases, and 8 bases lay between the germline ends. The CDR3 covers 16 residues. DNA of the CDR3: TGTGCCAGCAGTTACCGTAGGAGCTCTGGGGCCAACGTCCTGACTTTC. Encoded protein: CASSYRRSSGANVLTF.

There are a few counts of this clone. The rearrangement uses TRBV19 and TRBJ2-3; 16 bases are shared with TRBD2. The ends lost 0 bases at V and 11 bases at J; junction bases unmatched: 2. The CDR3 is made up of 15 amino acids. The germline CDR1 and CDR2 sequences are LNHDA and SQIVND (reference sequence). CDR3 DNA: TGTGCCAGTAGTATAGATGGGACTAGCGGGGGGGTGCAGTATTTT. This sequence encodes CASSIDGTSGGVQYF.

This chain uses TRBV7-6 with TRBJ1-1; D not certain. The CDR3 is 13 amino acids. Per germline, CDR1 SGHVS and CDR2 FNYEAQ. V was shortened by 1 base and J by 4 bases, with 7 bases between the two germline ends. The CDR3 spells CASSLGEGTEAFF. The CDR3 DNA follows: TGTGCCAGCAGCTTAGGGGAGGGCACTGAAGCTTTCTTT.

The rearrangement uses TRBV6-5 and TRBJ2-5, with TRBD1 matching 10 bases. Germline CDR1 and CDR2: MNHEY and SVGAGI. The CDR3 length is 15 residues. Trimming cost V 2 bases and J 6 bases; bases outside gene matches: 6. CDR3 residues: CASSYAGQGTQTQYF. The CDR3 coding sequence is TGTGCCAGCAGTTACGCGGGACAGGGGACACAGACCCAGTACTTC.